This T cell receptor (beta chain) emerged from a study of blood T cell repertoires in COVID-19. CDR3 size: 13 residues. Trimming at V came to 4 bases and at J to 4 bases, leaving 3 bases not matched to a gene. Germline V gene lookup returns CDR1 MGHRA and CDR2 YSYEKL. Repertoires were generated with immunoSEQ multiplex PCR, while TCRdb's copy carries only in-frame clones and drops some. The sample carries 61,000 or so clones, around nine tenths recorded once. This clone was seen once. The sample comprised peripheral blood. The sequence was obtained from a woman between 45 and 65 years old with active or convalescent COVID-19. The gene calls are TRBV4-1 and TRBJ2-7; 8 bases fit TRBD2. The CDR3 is CASSLAGQYEQYF. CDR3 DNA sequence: TGCGCCAGCAGCCTAGCGGGGCAATACGAGCAGTACTTC.